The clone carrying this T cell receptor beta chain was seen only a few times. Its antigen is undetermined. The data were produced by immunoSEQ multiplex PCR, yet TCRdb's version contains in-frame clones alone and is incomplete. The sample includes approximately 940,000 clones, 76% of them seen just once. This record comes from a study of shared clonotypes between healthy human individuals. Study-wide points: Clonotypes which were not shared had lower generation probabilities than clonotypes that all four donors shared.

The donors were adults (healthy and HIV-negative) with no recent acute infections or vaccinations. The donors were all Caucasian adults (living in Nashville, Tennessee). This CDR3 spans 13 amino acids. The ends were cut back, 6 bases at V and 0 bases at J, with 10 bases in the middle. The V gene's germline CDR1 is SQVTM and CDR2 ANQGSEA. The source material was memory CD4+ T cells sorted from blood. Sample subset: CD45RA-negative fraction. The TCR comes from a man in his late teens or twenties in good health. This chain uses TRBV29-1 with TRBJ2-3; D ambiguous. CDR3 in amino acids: CSVATHSTDTQYF. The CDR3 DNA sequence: TGCAGCGTCGCCACTCACAGCACAGATACGCAGTATTTT.